This TCR beta chain was sequenced for a study of STAT5B mutations in CD4+ large granular lymphocyte leukemia. Study at large: Among healthy controls, a particular HLA allele went with more CDR3 'QG' motifs. Study-level findings and limits: Compared with healthy controls (2/35), patient top clones favored TRBV06 (8/27). Over 20% of private leukemic clonotypes occurred rarely in other patients' non-leukemic repertoires.

Libraries were prepared by immunoSEQ multiplex PCR; TCRdb keeps only in-frame clonotypes and omits some of them. The table records nearly 30,000 clones, more than 60% of them present only once. Germline assignment: CDR1 SGHNT and CDR2 YYREEE (reference sequence). This CDR3 comprises 16 residues. V trimming: 1 base; J trimming: 3 bases; junction bases outside the gene matches: 8. Control samples were healthy donors' buffy coats. Note on this clone: Its antigen is not known.

Sequencing was performed on CD4+ T cells from blood buffy coats. The TCR originated in a human donor in good health. This chain uses TRBV5-4 with TRBJ2-5; 8 bases agree with TRBD2. CDR3 coding DNA: TGTGCCAGCAGCTTGAATTTAGCGGGAATCAAAGAGACCCAGTACTTC. Residues: CASSLNLAGIKETQYF. Full variable domain (rest looked up from reference TRBV5-4 and TRBJ2-5): ETGVTQSPTHLIKTRGQQVTLRCSSQSGHNTVSWYQQALGQGPQFIFQYYREEENGRGNFPPRFSGLQFPNYSSELNVNALELDDSALYLCASSLNLAGIKETQYFGPGTRLLVL.